The next 10 T cell receptor beta chains were all read from a single sample in a study of human CD8 memory T cell subsets. Construction of TCR beta libraries was accomplished by means of UMI-labeled 5' RACE. After re-calling the 5' RACE reads, TCRdb lists one entry per CDR3 protein, DNA absent. In total, the table holds about 9,000 distinct CDR3 sequences. Early memory CD8+ T cells that were CCR7+ PD-1+ TIGIT+ with exhausted-like traits constituted the TPEX cells. The material sequenced was CD8+ T cells from PBMCs. These receptor sequences come from a human donor in good health.

This chain links TRBV3-1 with TRBJ2-7. The germline V gene has CDR1 LGHDT and CDR2 YNNKEL (reference sequence). There are 13 residues in the CDR3. The CDR3 loop is CASSQDLGGEQYF.

This chain joins TRBV7-2 and TRBJ2-7; TCRdb's assignment of TRBD1 cannot be checked, as there is no DNA. The V gene's germline CDR1 is SGHTA and CDR2 FQGNSA. CDR3 length: 14 amino acids. CDR3 loop: CASRSGTEAYEQYF.

CDR3 amino acids: CATRGDATTGELFF. The J gene is TRBJ2-2, the V gene TRBV24-1; TCRdb lists TRBD1, though no DNA is available to test this call. The CDR3 is 14 amino acids. Germline assignment: CDR1 KGHDR and CDR2 SFDVKD.

CDR3 sequence: CASSYQQDNSPLHF. The chain is built from TRBV6-2 or TRBV6-3 and TRBJ1-6; TCRdb gives TRBD1 as the D gene, but with no DNA this cannot be confirmed. Germline CDR1 reads MNHEY; CDR2 reads SVGEGT. The CDR3 loop spans 14 amino acids.

CDR3 amino acids: CSAEGASEGDEQFF. The chain employs TRBV20-1 and TRBJ2-1; TCRdb selects TRBD2, and the lack of DNA leaves this call unchecked. The germline gives CDR1 DFQATT, CDR2 SNEGSKA (reference sequence). The CDR3 loop spans 14 amino acids.

The chain is built from TRBV6-2 or TRBV6-3 and TRBJ2-3. CDR3 length: 13 residues. CDR1 and CDR2 from the germline V gene are MNHEY and SVGEGT. Here the CDR3 reads CASSFSLADTQYF.

Here the CDR3 reads CAISDGGEYVNEQFF. The gene calls are TRBV10-3 and TRBJ2-1; TCRdb's D call of TRBD1 is untestable without DNA. This CDR3 is built from 15 residues. Looked up from germline, CDR1 is ENHRY and CDR2 is SYGVKD.

This rearrangement joins TRBV9 to TRBJ1-6; without DNA, the TCRdb call of TRBD1 cannot be checked. The CDR3 runs to 18 residues. Germline lookup yields CDR1 SGDLS and CDR2 YYNGEE. The CDR3 sequence: CARSGSRAYTVLHSPLHF.

The chain combines TRBV19 with TRBJ2-3; there is no DNA to check the TCRdb D call of TRBD2. CDR3 length: 14 amino acids. Germline values: CDR1 LNHDA, CDR2 SQIVND (reference sequence). The CDR3 sequence is CASTELGLAGTQYF.

V usage is TRBV5-1 and J usage is TRBJ2-1; TCRdb's D call of TRBD1 is untestable without DNA. CDR3 length: 16 residues. Germline V CDR1 and CDR2: SGHRS, YFSETQ. Here the CDR3 reads CASSLSGGPFNNEQFF.